One sample yielded the 13 T cell receptor beta chains listed below, sequenced in a study of cytomegalovirus exposure and HLA in healthy donors. The study ran its PCR with 60 Vbeta and 13 Jbeta primers. The protocol was immunoSEQ multiplex PCR, while the TCRdb copy is restricted to in-frame clones and leaves out a portion. The repertoire shows tens of thousands of clones; the top ten hold under 1.5%. The sequenced material came from PBMCs. The receptor set was obtained from a woman aged 60 to 75 in good health and CMV-seronegative.

This rearrangement joins TRBV30 to TRBJ2-3, with D tentatively TRBD2 (8 bases). The CDR3 runs 15 residues. CDR1 is GTSNPN, CDR2 SVGIG, per germline (reference sequence). Trimming removed 1 base at V and 3 bases at J, with 14 bases between. The CDR3, as DNA: TGTGCCTGGAGTGAGGGGGCTAGCGGGACAGATACGCAGTATTTT. This encodes CAWSEGASGTDTQYF.

V usage is TRBV7-6 and J usage is TRBJ2-7; D unresolved. The CDR3 loop spans 13 amino acids. The germline V gene encodes CDR1 SGHVS and CDR2 FNYEAQ. The germline V and J ends were trimmed by 11 bases and 6 bases, with 20 bases remaining between them. Here the CDR3 reads CALSQSLIGEQYF. The CDR3 region has the DNA TGTGCCCTGTCGCAATCCCTTATCGGCGAGCAGTACTTC.

This chain uses TRBV5-1 with TRBJ2-3; TRBD1 aligns across 9 bases. Germline V gene lookup returns CDR1 SGHRS and CDR2 YFSETQ. This CDR3 is 15 amino acids long. Trimming took 6 bases from V and 3 from J; bases not matched to a gene: 8. In DNA, the CDR3 is TGCGCCAGCACAATCACAGGGGGCGGGACAGATACGCAGTATTTT. Amino acid sequence: CASTITGGGTDTQYF.

The chain has TRBV6-6 and TRBJ1-3; D gene ambiguous. Between the trimmed V and J ends, which lost 7 bases and 0 bases, there was a span of 10 bases. Germline CDR1 reads MNHNY; CDR2 reads SVGAGI (reference sequence). This CDR3 spans 14 amino acids. The CDR3 is CASTQASSGNTIYF. CDR3 coding DNA: TGTGCCAGCACTCAGGCCAGCTCTGGAAACACCATATATTTT.

J is TRBJ2-1 and V is TRBV18; D remains unclear. The CDR3 has 11 residues. Looked up from germline, CDR1 is KGHSH and CDR2 is LQKENI. Trimming pared 3 bases from V and 9 bases from J, leaving 6 bases between. The CDR3 reads CASSPYPEQFF. The CDR3, as DNA: TGTGCCAGCTCACCCTATCCTGAGCAGTTCTTC.

V is TRBV27 and J is TRBJ2-5, with 13 bases matching TRBD2. The DNA end favors TRBJ2-7, so the J call may be wrong. Germline values: CDR1 MNHEY, CDR2 SMNVEV (reference sequence). The CDR3 has 16 residues. CDR3 loop: CASSLPGLAGTYEQYF. For the CDR3, the DNA is TGTGCCAGCAGTCTCCCGGGACTAGCGGGGACTTACGAGCAGTACTTC.

This rearrangement joins TRBV11-1 to TRBJ1-1, with TRBD1 identical over 10 bases. The V and J ends lost 2 bases and 5 bases, in that order; junction bases with no gene match: 5. There are 15 residues in the CDR3. Germline V gene lookup returns CDR1 SGHAT and CDR2 FQDESV (reference sequence). DNA for the CDR3: TGTGCCAGCAGCTTAAGGACAGGGGGGATTACTGAAGCTTTCTTT. Its translation is CASSLRTGGITEAFF.

The CDR3 DNA reads as TGTGCCAGCAGTGAGGTGGGACTCTCCTTCTACGAGCAGTACTTC. Amino acids: CASSEVGLSFYEQYF. The rearrangement links TRBV6-4 to TRBJ2-7, with a weak D call TRBD2 (6 bases). The germline CDR1 and CDR2 sequences are MRHNA and SNTAGT. This CDR3 contains 15 residues. V was clipped by 3 bases and J by 3 bases, with 15 bases between them.

The chain has TRBV6-6 and TRBJ2-2; D not resolved. Germline CDR1 and CDR2: MNHNY and SVGAGI (reference sequence). V was clipped by 6 bases and J by 11 bases, with 13 bases between them. The CDR3 covers 12 residues. CDR3 in amino acids: CASSPSQFELFF. CDR3 coding DNA: TGTGCCAGCAGCCCGTCGCAGTTCGAGCTGTTTTTT.

The chain employs TRBV7-9 and TRBJ2-7; 11 bases are shared with TRBD1. V was pared by 6 bases and J by 6 bases, with 7 bases of the junction left unmatched. The CDR3 loop spans 14 amino acids. In germline, CDR1 is SEHNR, CDR2 FQNEAQ (reference sequence). CDR3 nucleotides: TGTGCCAGCAGAGGGACAGGGGGGTTCAGCGAGCAGTACTTC. This sequence encodes CASRGTGGFSEQYF.

The genes are TRBV12-5 and TRBJ2-1; possibly TRBD2 for D (6 bases). Trimming removed 6 bases at V and 4 bases at J, with 7 bases between. Germline loops: CDR1 LGHNT, CDR2 FRNRAP. The CDR3 sequence is 12 residues long. CDR3: CASGEGYNEQFF. The CDR3 DNA is TGTGCTAGTGGGGAGGGGTACAATGAGCAGTTCTTC.

The genes are TRBV19 and TRBJ1-5; no clear D. V lost 1 base and J 3 bases, leaving 4 bases between the germline ends. There are 13 residues in the CDR3. The germline gives CDR1 LNHDA, CDR2 SQIVND (reference sequence). The CDR3 nucleotides are TGTGCCAGTAGTATAGGGCACAATCAGCCCCAGCATTTT. Its translation: CASSIGHNQPQHF.

The J gene is TRBJ2-2, the V gene TRBV4-2, with D possibly matching TRBD2 (6 bases). This CDR3 has 17 amino acids. V dropped 0 bases and J dropped 5 bases, with 16 bases sitting between them. Germline V gives CDR1 LGHNA, CDR2 YNFKEQ. The CDR3 DNA sequence: TGTGCCAGCAGCCAAGATCCGGGAGCCGCGCGTACCGGGGAGCTGTTTTTT. It is translated as CASSQDPGAARTGELFF.